The 3 T cell receptor beta chains presented below share a single source sample, sequenced in a study of blood T cell repertoires in COVID-19 (dated by TCRdb to the early 2020s). The protocol used for the library was the immunoSEQ multiplex PCR assay. The table was pulled from immuneACCESS by TCRdb, which kept in-frame rearrangements only. Such tables lose some clones; where checked, under half of the loss comes from unresolved V genes, and the rest has no known cause. The sample table contains about 480,000 clones; only one count was recorded for 89% of them. About 1% of the sample is in the top ten clones. Material: peripheral blood. The receptors come from a man between 18 and 35 years old with COVID-19, enrolled during active disease.

V is TRBV6-5 and J is TRBJ1-2; no reliable D call. The germline V gene has CDR1 MNHEY and CDR2 SVGAGI. With 1 base removed from V and 4 bases from J, the gap between germline ends came to 10 bases. The CDR3 has 14 residues. DNA of the CDR3: TGTGCCAGCAGTTACTTCGGCGGGAGCTATGGCTACACCTTC. Translating it yields CASSYFGGSYGYTF.

The gene calls are TRBV12-3 or TRBV12-4 and TRBJ1-2, with 7 bases lining up with TRBD1. This CDR3 comprises 13 residues. Trimming took 6 bases from V and 2 from J; bases not matched to a gene: 3. Here the CDR3 reads CASSGRGNYGYTF. DNA for the CDR3: TGTGCCAGCAGCGGCAGGGGGAACTATGGCTACACCTTC.

This clone appeared once. This chain links TRBV3-1 (or the pseudogene TRBV3-2) with TRBJ2-3; 10 bases align to TRBD2. The J segment lost 4 bases and the V segment lost 6 bases, leaving 10 bases of the junction unmatched. Germline CDR1 LGHDT, CDR2 YNNKEL (reference sequence). This CDR3 has 16 residues. CDR3 DNA: TGTGCCAGCAGTCGAAATTTAGCGGGAGGACCAGATACGCAGTATTTT. It yields the protein CASSRNLAGGPDTQYF.